One and the same sample provided the 29 T cell receptor beta chains below, sequenced in a study of shared clonotypes between healthy human individuals. Profiling relied on immunoSEQ multiplex PCR, and the TCRdb table lists in-frame clones only, not all of them. The data contain about 980,000 clones, over 60% of them singletons. The sequenced material came from memory CD4+ T cells sorted from blood. Documented subset: CD45RA-negative fraction. The receptors were sampled from a young man in good health.

The V and J genes are TRBV7-6 and TRBJ2-7; the match to TRBD2 covers 10 bases. The CDR3 is 15 residues long. J gave up 3 bases and V 5 bases, and 7 bases lay outside the gene matches. Germline V gene sequence: CDR1 SGHVS, CDR2 FNYEAQ. The CDR3 region has the DNA TGTGCCAGCAGCCGCCTAGCGGGAGACGTCTACGAGCAGTACTTC. Translating it yields CASSRLAGDVYEQYF. Combining the CDR3 with reference TRBV7-6 and TRBJ2-7 gives the whole variable domain GAGVSQSPRYKVTKRGQDVALRCDPISGHVSLYWYRQALGQGPEFLTYFNYEAQQDKSGLPNDRFSAERPEGSISTLTIQRTEQRDSAMYRCASSRLAGDVYEQYFGPGTRLTVT.

This clone was recorded at least ten times. V usage is TRBV5-1 and J usage is TRBJ1-6, with D perhaps matching TRBD1 (6 bases). The germline gives CDR1 SGHRS, CDR2 YFSETQ. Trimming cost V 4 bases and J 14 bases, with 16 bases left between them. The CDR3 is 13 amino acids. The CDR3, as DNA: TGCGCCAGCAGCCCGGACAGAGGTTTGTCCCTCCACTTT. Protein sequence: CASSPDRGLSLHF.

The chain is built from TRBV7-9 and TRBJ1-2, with 9 bases matching TRBD1. V was clipped by 4 bases and J by 8 bases; unmatched bases: 14. This CDR3 spans 16 amino acids. Germline CDR1 is SEHNR and CDR2 is FQNEAQ (reference sequence). CDR3 bases: TGTGCCAGCAGCTCATCACAGGGGGCTCCTTCGCGGGGCTACACCTTC. Protein product: CASSSSQGAPSRGYTF.

With respect to this clone: This specimen includes other DNA sequences encoding the same CDR3. The V gene is TRBV28, the J gene TRBJ2-3; the D is unclear. V gave up 3 bases and J gave up 3 bases, with 1 base separating them. CDR3 length: 11 residues. From germline, CDR1 is MDHEN and CDR2 SYDVKM. The CDR3 reads CASSLTDTQYF. CDR3 DNA: TGTGCCAGCAGTTTGACAGATACGCAGTATTTT.

The CDR3, as DNA: TGTGCCAGCAGTACCTCTCCCAGAAACTCTGAAGCTTTCTTT. It encodes CASSTSPRNSEAFF. The chain couples TRBV28 to TRBJ1-1, with D hard to call. Germline V gene lookup returns CDR1 MDHEN and CDR2 SYDVKM. Trimming took 5 bases from V and 6 from J, leaving 16 bases between them. CDR3 length: 14 amino acids.

This chain connects TRBV6-1 to TRBJ1-3, with 9 bases that match TRBD1. From germline, CDR1 is MNHNS and CDR2 SASEGT. CDR3 length equals 16 residues. V shed 3 bases and J 3 bases; nucleotides not matched to a gene: 6. CDR3 sequence: CASSDGGQGRGNTIYF. Here the CDR3 DNA reads TGTGCCAGCAGTGACGGCGGACAGGGGCGTGGAAACACCATATATTTT.

The chain has TRBV6-5 and TRBJ1-3; D gene uncertain. V lost 6 bases and J lost 0, with 12 bases in between. Germline CDR1 reads MNHEY; CDR2 reads SVGAGI. The CDR3 is 15 amino acids. CDR3 sequence reads: CASSPGYSSGNTIYF. The CDR3 bases are TGTGCCAGCAGCCCCGGGTATAGCTCTGGAAACACCATATATTTT.

The chain has TRBV6-5 and TRBJ2-3, with 11 bases aligning to TRBD2. This CDR3 has 16 amino acids. Germline lookup yields CDR1 MNHEY and CDR2 SVGAGI. V lost 2 bases, J lost 1 base, and 2 bases stayed unmatched. CDR3 protein: CASSYGTSGRTDTQYF. CDR3 DNA: TGTGCCAGCAGTTACGGGACTAGCGGCCGCACAGATACGCAGTATTTT.

The chain couples TRBV6-6 to TRBJ2-2; TRBD2 matches at 8 bases. Germline CDR1 and CDR2: MNHNY and SVGAGI (reference sequence). Unmatched junction bases numbered 2, after V lost 5 bases and J lost 3 bases. The CDR3 sequence is 14 residues long. In DNA form, the CDR3 reads TGTGCCAGCAGTCGGGAGGGATACACCGGGGAGCTGTTTTTT. Its translation is CASSREGYTGELFF.

The chain is built from TRBV7-9 and TRBJ2-7; the D gene is possibly TRBD2 (6 bases). With 5 bases removed from V and 3 bases from J, the gap between germline ends came to 20 bases. CDR3 length: 16 amino acids. CDR1 is SEHNR, CDR2 FQNEAQ, per germline (reference sequence). Here the CDR3 DNA reads TGTGCCAGCAGCACGGCGGCCGGGACGGGAGTCTACGAGCAGTACTTC. Translating gives CASSTAAGTGVYEQYF.

The genes are TRBV6-5 and TRBJ1-1; D remains ambiguous. The CDR3 loop spans 12 amino acids. V lost 6 bases and J lost 4, with 9 bases in between. From germline, CDR1 is MNHEY and CDR2 SVGAGI. In nucleotides, the CDR3 is TGTGCCAGCAGAACAACAGTCACTGAAGCTTTCTTT. Amino acid sequence: CASRTTVTEAFF.

The gene calls are TRBV7-2 and TRBJ2-2; 12 bases map to TRBD1. Germline V CDR1 and CDR2: SGHTA, FQGNSA. Trimming at V came to 5 bases and at J to 7 bases, leaving 8 bases not matched to a gene. There are 16 residues in the CDR3. The CDR3 nucleotides are TGTGCCAGCAGCCCACAGGGACAGGGGGCTTTCGGGGAGCTGTTTTTT. This gives the protein CASSPQGQGAFGELFF.

This clone was observed a handful of times. The chain links TRBV9 to TRBJ1-1; D possibly corresponds to TRBD1 (5 bases). Germline CDR1 is SGDLS and CDR2 is YYNGEE. The V and J ends lost 2 bases and 11 bases respectively, with 16 bases between them. This CDR3 has 13 amino acids. CDR3 sequence: CASSVREWGVAFF. The CDR3 DNA is TGTGCCAGCAGCGTGCGTGAATGGGGCGTTGCTTTCTTT.

As concerns this clone: The sample has other DNA sequences that encode this CDR3 too. This chain joins TRBV6-5 and TRBJ2-3; the match to TRBD2 covers 8 bases. This CDR3 contains 14 residues. With V trimmed by 5 bases and J by 1 base, 2 bases remained unmatched. Germline CDR1 and CDR2: MNHEY and SVGAGI. In nucleotides, the CDR3 is TGTGCCAGCAGTCTAGCGGGTCGCACAGATACGCAGTATTTT. It specifies CASSLAGRTDTQYF.

There are a few counts of this clone. The chain employs TRBV11-2 and TRBJ1-1, with TRBD1 as a possible D gene (6 bases). The CDR3 runs 15 residues. The V and J ends lost 2 bases and 5 bases respectively, with 15 bases between them. Germline V lookup: CDR1 SGHAT, CDR2 FQNNGV. The CDR3 DNA follows: TGTGCCAGCAGCTTAATACTGGGGGGCTCGACTGAAGCTTTCTTT. It codes for CASSLILGGSTEAFF.

The chain uses TRBV6-5 and TRBJ1-1, with 11 bases aligning to TRBD1. V was pared by 2 bases and J by 11 bases, with 4 bases of the junction left unmatched. Germline loops: CDR1 MNHEY, CDR2 SVGAGI. CDR3 length equals 13 residues. The CDR3 sequence: CASSYGQGAGAFF. CDR3 coding DNA: TGTGCCAGCAGTTACGGACAGGGGGCTGGGGCTTTCTTT.

This clone was detected only once. The genes are TRBV30 and TRBJ2-3; 8 nucleotides agree with TRBD1. CDR1 GTSNPN and CDR2 SVGIG come from the germline V gene (reference sequence). J gave up 2 bases and V 4 bases, and 5 bases lay outside the gene matches. The CDR3 extends over 14 amino acids. The CDR3 bases are TGTGCCTGGATTCCAGGGGGCCTCACAGATACGCAGTATTTT. Residues: CAWIPGGLTDTQYF.

The J gene is TRBJ2-5, the V gene TRBV5-4; weak D call: TRBD2 (6 bases). Trimming removed 3 bases from V and 5 bases from J, with 11 bases in between. The CDR3 is 13 amino acids. In germline, CDR1 is SGHNT, CDR2 YYREEE (reference sequence). Written as DNA, the CDR3 is TGTGCCAGCAGCTACTCCGGGACTGAGACCCAGTACTTC. This gives the protein CASSYSGTETQYF.

The chain carries TRBV11-2 and TRBJ2-2; no reliable D call. V was pared by 2 bases and J by 2 bases, with 9 bases between. CDR1 and CDR2 (germline): SGHAT, FQNNGV. CDR3 length: 15 amino acids. The CDR3 coding sequence is TGTGCCAGCAGCTTAAGCCTCAGTAACACCGGGGAGCTGTTTTTT. It codes for CASSLSLSNTGELFF.

The rearrangement uses TRBV18 and TRBJ2-2; D call uncertain. Germline V CDR1 and CDR2: KGHSH, LQKENI. The CDR3 sequence is 14 residues long. The germline V and J ends were trimmed by 6 bases and 4 bases, with 12 bases remaining between them. This CDR3 is CASSIWKGTGELFF. CDR3 bases: TGTGCCAGCTCCATTTGGAAAGGCACCGGGGAGCTGTTTTTT.

In regard to this clone: This sample includes further DNA sequences coding for the same CDR3. The rearrangement joins TRBV19 to TRBJ2-3; TRBD1 agrees at 7 bases. The CDR3 is 13 residues long. Germline V CDR1 and CDR2: LNHDA, SQIVND (reference sequence). V trimming: 5 bases; J trimming: 1 base; junction bases outside the gene matches: 0. This chain's CDR3 is CASSGTGTDTQYF. CDR3 nucleotides: TGTGCCAGTAGTGGGACAGGCACAGATACGCAGTATTTT. The variable domain in full, with the rest retrieved from reference TRBV19 and TRBJ2-3, is DGGITQSPKYLFRKEGQNVTLSCEQNLNHDAMYWYRQDPGQGLRLIYYSQIVNDFQKGDIAEGYSVSREKKESFPLTVTSAQKNPTAFYLCASSGTGTDTQYFGPGTRLTVL.

The V gene is TRBV6-1, the J gene TRBJ2-4; D ambiguous. The CDR3 has 16 amino acids. Trimming removed 1 base from V and 0 bases from J, with 10 bases in between. The germline gives CDR1 MNHNS, CDR2 SASEGT. The CDR3 sequence: CASSEEWAEAKNIQYF. In DNA, the CDR3 is TGTGCCAGCAGTGAAGAATGGGCAGAAGCCAAAAACATTCAGTACTTC.

This chain joins TRBV9 and TRBJ1-2, with D hard to call. With 0 bases removed from V and 2 bases from J, the gap between germline ends came to 14 bases. This CDR3 contains 16 residues. Germline values: CDR1 SGDLS, CDR2 YYNGEE. This CDR3 reads CASSVGKQSANYGYTF. The CDR3 DNA reads as TGTGCCAGCAGCGTAGGAAAACAGAGTGCCAACTATGGCTACACCTTC.

The chain links TRBV7-9 to TRBJ2-3; 12 nucleotides match TRBD1. J lost 4 bases, V lost 1 base, and 6 bases had no gene match. The germline V gene has CDR1 SEHNR and CDR2 FQNEAQ (reference sequence). CDR3 length: 17 residues. The CDR3 loop is CASSLESGTGGADTQYF. Written as DNA, the CDR3 is TGTGCCAGCAGCTTAGAATCCGGGACAGGGGGCGCAGATACGCAGTATTTT.

CDR3 DNA sequence: TGCGCCAGCAGCTTGGAGGGACCGCGGAATGGCTACACCTTC. Residues: CASSLEGPRNGYTF. The rearrangement uses TRBV5-1 and TRBJ1-2; weak D call: TRBD1 (5 bases). CDR3 length: 14 amino acids. The germline V and J ends were trimmed by 0 bases and 6 bases, with 12 bases remaining between them. Germline V gene lookup returns CDR1 SGHRS and CDR2 YFSETQ. The entire variable domain, with the rest obtained from reference TRBV5-1 and TRBJ1-2, is as follows: KAGVTQTPRYLIKTRGQQVTLSCSPISGHRSVSWYQQTPGQGLQFLFEYFSETQRNKGNFPGRFSGRQFSNSRSEMNVSTLELGDSALYLCASSLEGPRNGYTFGSGTRLTVV.

The chain combines TRBV9 with TRBJ1-6, with D perhaps matching TRBD1 (6 bases). Germline CDR1 reads SGDLS; CDR2 reads YYNGEE. The V and J ends lost 4 bases and 9 bases respectively, with 20 bases between them. This CDR3 is 16 amino acids long. The CDR3 protein is CASSTRDIATFSPLHF. The CDR3 region has the DNA TGTGCCAGCAGCACCCGGGACATCGCAACCTTTTCACCCCTCCACTTT.

V and J are TRBV15 and TRBJ2-5; D remains ambiguous. The length of the CDR3 is 15 residues. V lost 2 bases to trimming and J lost 2 bases, with 12 bases between them. Germline values: CDR1 LNHNV, CDR2 YYDKDF (reference sequence). CDR3 sequence (DNA): TGTGCCACCAGCAGACAGTTGGTTGTTCAAGAGACCCAGTACTTC. It encodes CATSRQLVVQETQYF.

This sequence joins TRBV27 and TRBJ2-1, with D possibly TRBD2 on 6 matching bases. CDR1 and CDR2 from the germline V gene are MNHEY and SMNVEV (reference sequence). V dropped 4 bases and J dropped 4 bases, with 14 bases sitting between them. The CDR3 consists of 15 residues. This CDR3 is CASSSSRGQYNEQFF. In nucleotides, the CDR3 is TGTGCCAGCAGTTCCTCGCGGGGCCAGTACAATGAGCAGTTCTTC.

The chain joins TRBV6-6 to TRBJ2-7; 7 nucleotides agree with TRBD1. The CDR3 consists of 12 residues. CDR1 and CDR2 from the germline V gene are MNHNY and SVGAGI (reference sequence). V shed 5 bases and J 5 bases; nucleotides not matched to a gene: 3. In DNA, the CDR3 is TGTGCCAGCAGTGGGACAGTTAACGAGCAGTACTTC. Protein: CASSGTVNEQYF.